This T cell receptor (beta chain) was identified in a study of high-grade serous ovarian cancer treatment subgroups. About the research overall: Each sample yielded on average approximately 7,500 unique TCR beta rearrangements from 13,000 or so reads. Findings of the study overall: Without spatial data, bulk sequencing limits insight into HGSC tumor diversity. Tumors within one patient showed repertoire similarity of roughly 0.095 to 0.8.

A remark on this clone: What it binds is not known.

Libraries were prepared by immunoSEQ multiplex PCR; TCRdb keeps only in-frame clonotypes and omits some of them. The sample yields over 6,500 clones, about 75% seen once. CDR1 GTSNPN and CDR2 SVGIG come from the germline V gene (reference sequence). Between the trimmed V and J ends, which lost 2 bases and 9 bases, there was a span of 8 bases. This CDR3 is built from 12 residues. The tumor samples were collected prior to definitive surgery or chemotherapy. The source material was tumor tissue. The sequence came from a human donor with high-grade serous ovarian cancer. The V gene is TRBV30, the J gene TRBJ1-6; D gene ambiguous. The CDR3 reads CAWSSLISPLHF. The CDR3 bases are TGTGCCTGGAGTTCCCTAATTTCACCCCTCCACTTT.